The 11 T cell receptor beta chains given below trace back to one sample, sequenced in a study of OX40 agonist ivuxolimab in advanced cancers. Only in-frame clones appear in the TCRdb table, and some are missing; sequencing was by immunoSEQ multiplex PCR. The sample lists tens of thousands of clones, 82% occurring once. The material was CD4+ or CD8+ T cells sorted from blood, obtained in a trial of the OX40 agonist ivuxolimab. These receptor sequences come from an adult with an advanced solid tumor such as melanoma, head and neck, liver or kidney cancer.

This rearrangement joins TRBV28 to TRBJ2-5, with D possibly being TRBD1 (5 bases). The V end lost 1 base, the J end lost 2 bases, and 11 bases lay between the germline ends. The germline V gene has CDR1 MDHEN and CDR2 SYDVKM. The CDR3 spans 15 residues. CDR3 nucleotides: TGTGCCAGCAGTTTATTAAGGGGTCAGCAAGAGACCCAGTACTTC. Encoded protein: CASSLLRGQQETQYF.

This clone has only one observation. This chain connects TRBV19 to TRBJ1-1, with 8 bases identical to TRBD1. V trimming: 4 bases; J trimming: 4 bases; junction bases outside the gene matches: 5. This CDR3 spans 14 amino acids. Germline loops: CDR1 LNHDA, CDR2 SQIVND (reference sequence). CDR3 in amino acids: CASSTAGQATEAFF. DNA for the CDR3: TGTGCCAGTAGTACTGCGGGACAGGCCACTGAAGCTTTCTTT.

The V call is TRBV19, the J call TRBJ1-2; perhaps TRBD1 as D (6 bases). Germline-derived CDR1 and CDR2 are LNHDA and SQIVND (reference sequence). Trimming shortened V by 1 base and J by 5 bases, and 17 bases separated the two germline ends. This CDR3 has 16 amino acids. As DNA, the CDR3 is TGTGCCAGTAGTATAGTTCGTGGGGGGCCGACATATGGCTACACCTTC. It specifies CASSIVRGGPTYGYTF. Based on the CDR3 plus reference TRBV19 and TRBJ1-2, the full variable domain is DGGITQSPKYLFRKEGQNVTLSCEQNLNHDAMYWYRQDPGQGLRLIYYSQIVNDFQKGDIAEGYSVSREKKESFPLTVTSAQKNPTAFYLCASSIVRGGPTYGYTFGSGTRLTVV.

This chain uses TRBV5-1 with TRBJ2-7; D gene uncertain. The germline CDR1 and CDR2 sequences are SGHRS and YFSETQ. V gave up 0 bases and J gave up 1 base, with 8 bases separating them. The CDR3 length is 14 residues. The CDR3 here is CASSLDPASYEQYF. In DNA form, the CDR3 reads TGCGCCAGCAGCTTGGATCCAGCTTCCTACGAGCAGTACTTC.

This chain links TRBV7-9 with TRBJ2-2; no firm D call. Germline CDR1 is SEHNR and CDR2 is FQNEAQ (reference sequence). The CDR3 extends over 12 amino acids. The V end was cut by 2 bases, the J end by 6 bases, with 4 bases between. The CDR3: CASSLLAGELFF. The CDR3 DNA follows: TGTGCCAGCAGCTTATTAGCCGGGGAGCTGTTTTTT.

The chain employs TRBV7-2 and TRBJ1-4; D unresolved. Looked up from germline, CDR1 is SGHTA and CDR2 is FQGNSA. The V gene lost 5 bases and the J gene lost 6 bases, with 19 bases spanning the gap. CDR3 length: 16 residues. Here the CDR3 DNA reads TGTGCCAGCAGCCTATTAAGCGGAGGCGGGGATGAAAAACTGTTTTTT. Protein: CASSLLSGGGDEKLFF.

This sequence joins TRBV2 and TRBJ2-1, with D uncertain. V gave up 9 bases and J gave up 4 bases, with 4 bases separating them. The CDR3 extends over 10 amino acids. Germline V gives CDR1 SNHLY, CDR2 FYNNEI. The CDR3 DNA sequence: TGTGCCAGTTATTACAATGAGCAGTTCTTC. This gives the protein CASYYNEQFF.

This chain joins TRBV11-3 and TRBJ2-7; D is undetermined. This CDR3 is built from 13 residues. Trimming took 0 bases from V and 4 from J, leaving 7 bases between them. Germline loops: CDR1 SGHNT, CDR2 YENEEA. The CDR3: CASSLEAEYEQYF. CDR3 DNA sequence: TGTGCCAGCAGCTTAGAAGCCGAGTACGAGCAGTACTTC.

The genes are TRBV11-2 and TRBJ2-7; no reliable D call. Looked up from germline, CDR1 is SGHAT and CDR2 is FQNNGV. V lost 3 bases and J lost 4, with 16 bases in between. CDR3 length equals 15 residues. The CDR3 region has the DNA TGTGCCAGCAGCTTGGGCCGCGGAGCGCCGTACGAGCAGTACTTC. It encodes CASSLGRGAPYEQYF. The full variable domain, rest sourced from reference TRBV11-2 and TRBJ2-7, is EAGVAQSPRYKIIEKRQSVAFWCNPISGHATLYWYQQILGQGPKLLIQFQNNGVVDDSQLPKDRFSAERLKGVDSTLKIQPAKLEDSAVYLCASSLGRGAPYEQYFGPGTRLTVT.

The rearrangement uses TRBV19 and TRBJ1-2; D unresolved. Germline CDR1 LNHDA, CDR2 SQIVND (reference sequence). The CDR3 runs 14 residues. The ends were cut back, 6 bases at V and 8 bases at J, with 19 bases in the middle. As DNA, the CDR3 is TGTGCCAGTAGCGGCCCCACTCGGGATGGGGGCTACACCTTC. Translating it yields CASSGPTRDGGYTF.

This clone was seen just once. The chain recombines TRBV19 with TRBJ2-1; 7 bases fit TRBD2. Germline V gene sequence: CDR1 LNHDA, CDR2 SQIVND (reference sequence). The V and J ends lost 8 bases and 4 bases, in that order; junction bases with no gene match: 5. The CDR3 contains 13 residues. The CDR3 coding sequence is TGTGCCAGTTCGAGCGGGACTTACAATGAGCAGTTCTTC. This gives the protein CASSSGTYNEQFF. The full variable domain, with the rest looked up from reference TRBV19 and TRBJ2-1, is DGGITQSPKYLFRKEGQNVTLSCEQNLNHDAMYWYRQDPGQGLRLIYYSQIVNDFQKGDIAEGYSVSREKKESFPLTVTSAQKNPTAFYLCASSSGTYNEQFFGPGTRLTVL.